Below are 13 T cell receptor beta chains sequenced from a single sample in a study of T cell repertoires in cytomegalovirus infection. No antigen has been identified for these receptors. TCRdb reanalysed the reads using MiXCR and keeps one entry per CDR3 protein. The data contain around 430,000 distinct CDR3 sequences, about 42% of them seen just once; the ten biggest clones take up 35% to 50%. The sample here was cultured PBMCs, taken from culture after CMV antigen stimulation. The receptors stem from a human donor in good health (CMV status not recorded). Some clones in this sample may be carry-over from other donors' samples.

About this clonotype: A much larger clone lies a single base off, so this may be a read error. This chain links TRBV5-4 with TRBJ2-2, with D uncertain. The V and J ends lost 2 bases and 3 bases respectively, with 5 bases between them. This CDR3 is 13 amino acids long. Germline V gene sequence: CDR1 SGHNT, CDR2 YYREEE (reference sequence). The CDR3 here is CASSLEYTGELFF. In DNA, the CDR3 is TGTGCCAGCAGCTTAGAGTACACCGGGGAGCTGTTTTTT. Drawing the rest from reference TRBV5-4 and TRBJ2-2, the complete variable domain is ETGVTQSPTHLIKTRGQQVTLRCSSQSGHNTVSWYQQALGQGPQFIFQYYREEENGRGNFPPRFSGLQFPNYSSELNVNALELDDSALYLCASSLEYTGELFFGEGSRLTVL.

The genes are TRBV2 and TRBJ1-1, with D hard to call. The germline V gene encodes CDR1 SNHLY and CDR2 FYNNEI. Trimming left V 9 bases short and J 5 bases short, with 10 bases between. CDR3 size: 11 residues. The CDR3 loop is CASGPFTEAFF. The CDR3 bases are TGTGCCAGTGGACCGTTTACTGAAGCTTTCTTT.

This clonotype was observed once. V gene TRBV7-8 combines with J gene TRBJ2-5; D not resolved. Germline CDR1 reads SGHVS; CDR2 reads FQNEAQ. The V and J ends lost 1 base and 4 bases respectively, with 7 bases between them. The CDR3 spans 13 residues. This CDR3 reads CASSLVVSETQYF. CDR3 in DNA: TGTGCCAGCAGCTTAGTAGTCTCAGAGACCCAGTACTTC.

A few counts support this clonotype. The V call is TRBV7-2, the J call TRBJ2-1, with D possibly TRBD2 on 6 matching bases. Germline V CDR1 and CDR2: SGHTA, FQGNSA. This CDR3 comprises 13 residues. V was shortened by 5 bases and J by 8 bases, with 13 bases between the two germline ends. As DNA, the CDR3 is TGTGCCAGCAGCGCCGGCAGGGAGGATGAGCAGTTCTTC. Protein product: CASSAGREDEQFF.

CDR3 sequence (DNA): TGTGCCAGCAGCCTACCGGCGGACGCCCCCACAGATACGCAGTATTTT. Protein sequence: CASSLPADAPTDTQYF. The genes are TRBV7-2 and TRBJ2-3; D not certain. Per germline, CDR1 SGHTA and CDR2 FQGNSA. The CDR3 sequence is 16 residues long. V lost 5 bases to trimming and J lost 2 bases, with 17 bases between them.

The V and J genes are TRBV6-1 and TRBJ2-2, with 12 bases lining up with TRBD2. Germline CDR1 MNHNS, CDR2 SASEGT. The junction had 8 bases not matched to a gene; V was cut back by 5 bases and J by 7 bases. The CDR3 is 16 amino acids. CDR3: CASSRLAGAGDGELFF. Here the CDR3 DNA reads TGTGCCAGCAGTAGACTAGCGGGAGCAGGGGACGGGGAGCTGTTTTTT.

The chain links TRBV6-6 to TRBJ2-3, with D unresolved. Trimming removed 0 bases from V and 1 base from J, with 8 bases in between. CDR1 and CDR2 from the germline V gene are MNHNY and SVGAGI (reference sequence). The CDR3 spans 15 residues. CDR3 sequence reads: CASSYSFGRTDTQYF. CDR3 DNA: TGTGCCAGCAGTTACTCGTTCGGCCGCACAGATACGCAGTATTTT.

The J gene is TRBJ2-1, the V gene TRBV18, with TRBD1 as a possible D gene (6 bases). Trimming left V 6 bases short and J 4 bases short, with 16 bases between. The CDR3 spans 15 residues. Germline V lookup: CDR1 KGHSH, CDR2 LQKENI. The CDR3 region is CASSLDRLAYNEQFF. The CDR3 DNA follows: TGTGCCAGCTCCCTCGACAGGCTAGCTTACAATGAGCAGTTCTTC.

This sequence joins TRBV6-5 and TRBJ1-3; tentatively, D is TRBD1 (6 bases). The V end lost 5 bases, the J end lost 1 base, and 18 bases lay between the germline ends. CDR3 length equals 17 residues. Germline values: CDR1 MNHEY, CDR2 SVGAGI. As DNA, the CDR3 is TGTGCCAGCAGTAGGGGGGGGGCAGGGAATTCTGGAAACACCATATATTTT. Its protein is CASSRGGAGNSGNTIYF.

The genes are TRBV4-1 and TRBJ2-7; D call uncertain. The CDR3 sequence is 16 residues long. The ends were cut back, 0 bases at V and 3 bases at J, with 15 bases in the middle. CDR1 and CDR2 from the germline V gene are MGHRA and YSYEKL. CDR3 coding DNA: TGCGCCAGCAGCCAAGATAGGAGCTCAATTGGCTACGAGCAGTACTTC. This gives the protein CASSQDRSSIGYEQYF.

There are a few counts of this clonotype. The rearrangement uses TRBV7-8 and TRBJ2-1, with 9 bases matching TRBD2. The CDR3 runs to 16 residues. J lost 10 bases, V lost 0 bases, and 10 bases had no gene match. The V gene's germline CDR1 is SGHVS and CDR2 FQNEAQ. The CDR3, as DNA: TGTGCCAGCAGCTTAGCGGGTCTAGCGGGAAATCTGGAGCAGTTCTTC. This sequence encodes CASSLAGLAGNLEQFF.

V is TRBV6-1 and J is TRBJ1-2, with no clear D. Trimming took off 1 base at V and 2 bases at J, with 11 bases between the two ends. The CDR3 contains 15 residues. CDR1 is MNHNS, CDR2 SASEGT, per germline. The CDR3 nucleotides are TGTGCCAGCAGTGAAGGGGTGGTACGAAACTATGGCTACACCTTC. It is translated as CASSEGVVRNYGYTF.

This clonotype was seen just once. The chain couples TRBV4-1 to TRBJ1-3; unclear D gene. Germline CDR1 is MGHRA and CDR2 is YSYEKL. The germline V and J ends were trimmed by 2 bases and 0 bases, with 8 bases remaining between them. This CDR3 is built from 15 residues. The DNA for the CDR3 is TGCGCCAGCAGCCAACGCGTATTCTCTGGAAACACCATATATTTT. It is translated as CASSQRVFSGNTIYF.